This T cell receptor beta chain was recorded in a study of T-cell reconstitution after alpha-beta-depleted transplantation in children. The V end was cut by 10 bases, the J end by 0 bases, with 12 bases between. Per germline, CDR1 ENHRY and CDR2 SYGVKD. The CDR3 is 13 residues long. The sample holds a few counts of this clonotype. Unique molecular identifiers were built into the TCRbeta library. From the PCR reads, TCRdb called clonotypes with MiXCR, one entry per CDR3 protein. Among about 400,000 distinct CDR3 sequences listed, over 20% were seen once. This TCR derives from a human donor who donated a stem cell graft to a child with acute myeloid leukemia. The source material was PBMCs from the stem cell graft donor, sampled from the stem cell graft. The V and J genes are TRBV10-3 and TRBJ1-1, with D possibly TRBD1 on 5 matching bases. CDR3 bases: TGTGCCACCTTGGACACAGTGAACACTGAAGCTTTCTTT. Translation gives CATLDTVNTEAFF.